Listed here are 14 T cell receptor beta chains from one sample, sequenced in a study of T cell responses to AZD1222 COVID-19 vaccine. Profiling relied on immunoSEQ multiplex PCR, and the TCRdb table lists in-frame clones only, not all of them. The profile shows 180,000 or so clones, about 93% of them singletons. Sequences were derived from peripheral blood, sampled 28 days after the second AZD1222 dose. The receptors were sampled from an adult who received the AZD1222 COVID-19 vaccine.

The chain links TRBV5-1 to TRBJ2-1, with 13 positions matching TRBD2. Germline CDR1 reads SGHRS; CDR2 reads YFSETQ. CDR3 length: 14 amino acids. J was trimmed by 16 bases and V by 7 bases; bases with no gene match: 14. DNA for the CDR3: TGCGCCAGCTCCGAAGGACTAGCGGGGGCCGCAGACTTCTTC. As protein: CASSEGLAGAADFF. The complete variable domain, with remaining parts taken from reference TRBV5-1 and TRBJ2-1, reads KAGVTQTPRYLIKTRGQQVTLSCSPISGHRSVSWYQQTPGQGLQFLFEYFSETQRNKGNFPGRFSGRQFSNSRSEMNVSTLELGDSALYLCASSEGLAGAADFFGPGTRLTVL.

V usage is TRBV10-2 and J usage is TRBJ2-7, with TRBD1 identical over 7 bases. The CDR3 spans 15 residues. The germline CDR1 and CDR2 sequences are WSHSY and SAAADI. The ends lost 10 bases at V and 3 bases at J; junction bases unmatched: 15. The CDR3 sequence is CANSANLGQFYEQYF. The CDR3 DNA follows: TGCGCCAATAGTGCTAACCTGGGACAGTTCTACGAGCAGTACTTC.

The CDR3 DNA sequence: TGTGCCAGCAACGCGGGTGGGGTTCGTACGGCGAGTGGGGAGCAGTTCTTC. It encodes CASNAGGVRTASGEQFF. The J gene is TRBJ2-1, the V gene TRBV7-3, with D possibly being TRBD2 (5 bases). Trimming shortened V by 7 bases and J by 10 bases, and 29 bases separated the two germline ends. This CDR3 comprises 17 residues. CDR1 and CDR2 (germline): SGHTA, FQGTGA. Full variable domain (outside the CDR3, taken from reference TRBV7-3 and TRBJ2-1): GAGVSQTPSNKVTEKGKYVELRCDPISGHTALYWYRQSLGQGPEFLIYFQGTGAADDSGLPNDRFFAVRPEGSVSTLKIQRTERGDSAVYLCASNAGGVRTASGEQFFGPGTRLTVL.

This chain uses TRBV7-2 with TRBJ2-7; D uncertain. This CDR3 is built from 13 residues. From germline, CDR1 is SGHTA and CDR2 FQGNSA. V was pared by 5 bases and J by 7 bases, with 15 bases between. The CDR3 here is CASSPDPLMEQYF. CDR3 sequence (DNA): TGTGCCAGCAGCCCGGACCCGTTGATGGAGCAGTACTTC.

The rearrangement uses TRBV19 and TRBJ1-4; tentatively, D is TRBD1 (5 bases). Trimming removed 10 bases from V and 4 bases from J, with 13 bases in between. The CDR3 runs 13 residues. Germline V gene lookup returns CDR1 LNHDA and CDR2 SQIVND (reference sequence). The CDR3 nucleotides are TGTGCCACCAGACCGGGACTTAATGAAAAACTGTTTTTT. Translating gives CATRPGLNEKLFF.

The chain combines TRBV19 with TRBJ2-1, with D possibly TRBD1 on 5 matching bases. Trimming stripped 6 bases from V and 5 bases from J, with 14 bases between. The CDR3 sequence is 14 residues long. CDR1 is LNHDA and CDR2 is SQIVND in the germline V gene (reference sequence). CDR3 sequence reads: CASRARVRDNEQFF. The CDR3 DNA is TGTGCCAGTAGAGCCAGGGTGCGCGACAATGAGCAGTTCTTC.

The chain carries TRBV9 and TRBJ2-3; 9 positions match TRBD2. CDR3 size: 15 residues. The ends lost 4 bases at V and 1 base at J; junction bases unmatched: 4. Germline V CDR1 and CDR2: SGDLS, YYNGEE. The CDR3: CASSPRLAGTDTQYF. The DNA of the CDR3 is TGTGCCAGCAGCCCGCGACTAGCGGGCACAGATACGCAGTATTTT.

The chain employs TRBV5-1 and TRBJ1-5; 7 nucleotides agree with TRBD1. The CDR3 consists of 14 residues. Germline V gene data show CDR1 as SGHRS and CDR2 as YFSETQ. The junction had 10 bases not matched to a gene; V was cut back by 9 bases and J by 4 bases. As DNA, the CDR3 is TGCGCCACCGTGTTAGGGGGCGTTAATCAGCCCCAGCATTTT. This codes for CATVLGGVNQPQHF.

The CDR3 protein is CASSPGGGGRDTQYF. Here the CDR3 DNA reads TGTGCCAGCAGCCCCGGAGGAGGGGGCAGAGATACGCAGTATTTT. The rearrangement joins TRBV11-3 to TRBJ2-3; possible D gene TRBD1, 7 bases. This CDR3 contains 15 residues. Trimming cost V 5 bases and J 5 bases, with 17 bases left between them. The germline V gene encodes CDR1 SGHNT and CDR2 YENEEA.

The chain links TRBV30 to TRBJ1-6; D is unclear. This CDR3 is built from 16 residues. From germline, CDR1 is GTSNPN and CDR2 SVGIG (reference sequence). V lost 3 bases and J lost 2, with 14 bases in between. CDR3 residues: CAWRGGSYTYNSPLHF. In DNA, the CDR3 is TGTGCCTGGAGAGGTGGCAGCTATACCTATAATTCACCCCTCCACTTT.

This chain links TRBV6-5 with TRBJ1-3; D might be TRBD1 (5 bases). V was cut by 7 bases and J by 4 bases, with 17 bases left in between. The CDR3 spans 15 residues. Germline V gene sequence: CDR1 MNHEY, CDR2 SVGAGI. The CDR3 loop reads CASTPLVRVGNTIYF. In DNA form, the CDR3 reads TGTGCCAGCACCCCACTCGTCAGGGTAGGAAACACCATATATTTT.

This clone appeared once. This chain connects TRBV5-1 to TRBJ1-1; D not certain. The CDR3 has 15 residues. Per the germline V gene, CDR1 is SGHRS and CDR2 is YFSETQ. V was clipped by 3 bases and J by 1 base, with 13 bases between them. The CDR3 loop is CASSSQDRWNTEAFF. CDR3 in DNA: TGCGCCAGCAGCTCCCAAGACCGATGGAACACTGAAGCTTTCTTT.

This clone was detected only a few times. The chain employs TRBV6-1 and TRBJ2-1; tentatively, D is TRBD2 (5 bases). This CDR3 is 16 amino acids long. The V gene lost 2 bases and the J gene lost 5 bases, with 16 bases spanning the gap. Germline CDR1 reads MNHNS; CDR2 reads SASEGT. The CDR3 nucleotides read TGTGCCAGCAGTGAAAATTTGTACGGGGTCAACAATGAGCAGTTCTTC. Translated: CASSENLYGVNNEQFF.

This chain connects TRBV29-1 to TRBJ2-3; 13 bases map to TRBD2. Trimming at V came to 6 bases and at J to 4 bases, leaving 13 bases not matched to a gene. The germline V gene encodes CDR1 SQVTM and CDR2 ANQGSEA. The CDR3 covers 17 residues. This CDR3 is CSVGTSGDLFRPDTQYF. The CDR3 DNA sequence: TGCAGCGTCGGGACTAGCGGGGATCTTTTCCGACCAGATACGCAGTATTTT.